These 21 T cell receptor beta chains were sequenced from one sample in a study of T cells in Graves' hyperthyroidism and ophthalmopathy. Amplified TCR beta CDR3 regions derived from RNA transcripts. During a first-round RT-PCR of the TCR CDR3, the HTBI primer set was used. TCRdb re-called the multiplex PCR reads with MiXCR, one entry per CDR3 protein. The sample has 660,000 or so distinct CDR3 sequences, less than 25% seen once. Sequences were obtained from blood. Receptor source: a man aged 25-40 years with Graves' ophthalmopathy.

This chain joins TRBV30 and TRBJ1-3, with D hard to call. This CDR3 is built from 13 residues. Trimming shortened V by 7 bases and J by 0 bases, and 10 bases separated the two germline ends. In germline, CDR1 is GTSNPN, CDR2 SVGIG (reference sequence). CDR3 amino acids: CAFDGNSGNTIYF. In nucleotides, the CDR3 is TGTGCCTTTGACGGTAACTCTGGAAACACCATATATTTT.

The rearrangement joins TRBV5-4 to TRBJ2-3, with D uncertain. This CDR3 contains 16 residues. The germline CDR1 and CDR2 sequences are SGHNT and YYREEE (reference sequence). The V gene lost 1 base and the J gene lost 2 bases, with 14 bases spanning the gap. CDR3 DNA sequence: TGTGCCAGCAGCTTGAAGGCTACCTCTTCCACAGATACGCAGTATTTT. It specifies CASSLKATSSTDTQYF.

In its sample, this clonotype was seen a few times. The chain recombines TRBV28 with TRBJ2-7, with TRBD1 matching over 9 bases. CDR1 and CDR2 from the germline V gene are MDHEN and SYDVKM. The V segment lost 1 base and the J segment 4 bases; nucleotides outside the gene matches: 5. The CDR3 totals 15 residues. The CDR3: CASSLSGTGQYEQYF. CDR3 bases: TGTGCCAGCAGTTTATCCGGGACAGGGCAGTACGAGCAGTACTTC.

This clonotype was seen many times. CDR3 residues: CASSLDPSGTDTQYF. The DNA for the CDR3 is TGTGCCAGCAGTTTGGACCCGTCTGGCACAGATACGCAGTATTTT. The genes are TRBV28 and TRBJ2-3; D uncertain. V was shortened by 3 bases and J by 1 base, with 11 bases between the two germline ends. The CDR3 consists of 15 residues. Per germline, CDR1 MDHEN and CDR2 SYDVKM.

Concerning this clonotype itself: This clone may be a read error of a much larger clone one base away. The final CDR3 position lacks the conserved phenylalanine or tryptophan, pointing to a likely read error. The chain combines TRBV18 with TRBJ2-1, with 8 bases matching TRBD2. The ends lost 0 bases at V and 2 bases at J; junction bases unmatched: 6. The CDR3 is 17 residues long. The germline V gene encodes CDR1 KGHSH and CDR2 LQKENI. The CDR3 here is CASSPPGSGGTYNEQFL. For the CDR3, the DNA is TGTGCCAGCTCACCACCGGGTTCGGGAGGGACCTACAATGAGCAGTTCCTC.

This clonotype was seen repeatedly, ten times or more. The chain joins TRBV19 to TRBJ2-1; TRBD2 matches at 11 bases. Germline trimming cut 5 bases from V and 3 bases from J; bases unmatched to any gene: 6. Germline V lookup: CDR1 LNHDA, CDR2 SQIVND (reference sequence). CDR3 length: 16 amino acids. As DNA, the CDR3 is TGTGCCAGTAGTCCACCGGGACTAGCGGACTACAATGAGCAGTTCTTC. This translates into CASSPPGLADYNEQFF.

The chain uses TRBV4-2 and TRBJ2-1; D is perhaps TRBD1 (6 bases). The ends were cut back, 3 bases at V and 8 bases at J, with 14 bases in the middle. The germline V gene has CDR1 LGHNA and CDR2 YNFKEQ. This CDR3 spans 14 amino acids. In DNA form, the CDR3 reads TGTGCCAGCAGCCACGGACGGGACATGGATGAGCAGTTCTTC. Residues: CASSHGRDMDEQFF.

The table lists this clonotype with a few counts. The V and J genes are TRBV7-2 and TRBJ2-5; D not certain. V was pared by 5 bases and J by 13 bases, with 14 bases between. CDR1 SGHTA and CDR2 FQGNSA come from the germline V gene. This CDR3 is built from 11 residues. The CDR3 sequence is CASSPTIMWYF. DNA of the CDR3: TGTGCCAGCAGCCCCACCATTATGTGGTACTTC.

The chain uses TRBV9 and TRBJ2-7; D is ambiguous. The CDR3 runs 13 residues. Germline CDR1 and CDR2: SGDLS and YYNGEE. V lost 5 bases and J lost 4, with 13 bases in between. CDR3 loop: CASSPGRIYEQYF. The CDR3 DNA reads TGTGCCAGCAGTCCCGGACGAATTTACGAGCAGTACTTC.

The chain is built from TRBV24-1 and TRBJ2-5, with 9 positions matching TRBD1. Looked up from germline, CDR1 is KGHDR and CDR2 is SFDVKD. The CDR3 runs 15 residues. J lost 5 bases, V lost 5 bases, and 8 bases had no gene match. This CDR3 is CATSGLQGARETQYF. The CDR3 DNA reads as TGTGCCACCAGTGGGCTACAGGGGGCTAGGGAGACCCAGTACTTC.

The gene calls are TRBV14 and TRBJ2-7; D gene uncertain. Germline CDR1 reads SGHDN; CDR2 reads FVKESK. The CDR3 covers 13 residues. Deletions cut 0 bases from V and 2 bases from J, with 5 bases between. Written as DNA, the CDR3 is TGTGCCAGCAGCCAAGATGGCGCCTACGAGCAGTACTTC. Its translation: CASSQDGAYEQYF. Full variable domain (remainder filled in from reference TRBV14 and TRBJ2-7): EAGVTQFPSHSVIEKGQTVTLRCDPISGHDNLYWYRRVMGKEIKFLLHFVKESKQDESGMPNNRFLAERTGGTYSTLKVQPAELEDSGVYFCASSQDGAYEQYFGPGTRLTVT.

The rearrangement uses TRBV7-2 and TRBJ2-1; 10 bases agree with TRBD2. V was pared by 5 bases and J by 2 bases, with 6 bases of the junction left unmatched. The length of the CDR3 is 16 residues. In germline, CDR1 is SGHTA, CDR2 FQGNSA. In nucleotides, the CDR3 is TGTGCCAGCAGCCGGCCCCTAGCGGGAGCCTACAATGAGCAGTTCTTC. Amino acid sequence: CASSRPLAGAYNEQFF.

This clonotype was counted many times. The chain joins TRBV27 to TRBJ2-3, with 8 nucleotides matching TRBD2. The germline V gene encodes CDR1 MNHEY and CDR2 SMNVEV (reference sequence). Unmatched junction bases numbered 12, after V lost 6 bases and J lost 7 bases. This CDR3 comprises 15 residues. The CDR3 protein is CASSTGGGWGYTQYF. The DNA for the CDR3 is TGTGCCAGCAGCACCGGCGGGGGGTGGGGATATACGCAGTATTTT.

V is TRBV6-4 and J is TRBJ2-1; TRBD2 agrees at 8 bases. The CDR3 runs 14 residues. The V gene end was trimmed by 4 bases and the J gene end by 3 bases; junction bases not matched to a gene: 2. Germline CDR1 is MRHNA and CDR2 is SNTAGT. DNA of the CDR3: TGTGCCAGCAGTGCCAGCGGGAGCTACAATGAGCAGTTCTTC. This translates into CASSASGSYNEQFF.

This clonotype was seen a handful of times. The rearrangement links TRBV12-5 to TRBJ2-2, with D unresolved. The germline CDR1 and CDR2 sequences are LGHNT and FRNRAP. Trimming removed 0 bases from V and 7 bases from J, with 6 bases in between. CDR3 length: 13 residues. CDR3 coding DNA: TGTGCTAGTGGTTTGGTACCGAACGGGGAGCTGTTTTTT. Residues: CASGLVPNGELFF.

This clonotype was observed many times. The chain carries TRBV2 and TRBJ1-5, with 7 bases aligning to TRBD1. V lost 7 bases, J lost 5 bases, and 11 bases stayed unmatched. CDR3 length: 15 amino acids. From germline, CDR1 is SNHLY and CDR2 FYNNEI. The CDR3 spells CASMRDRASHQPQHF. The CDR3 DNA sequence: TGTGCCAGCATGAGAGACAGGGCCTCCCATCAGCCCCAGCATTTT.

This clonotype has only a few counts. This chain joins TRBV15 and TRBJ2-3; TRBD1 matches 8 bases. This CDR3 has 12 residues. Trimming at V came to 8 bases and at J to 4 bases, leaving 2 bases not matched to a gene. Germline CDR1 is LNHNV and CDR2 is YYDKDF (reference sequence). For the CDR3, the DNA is TGTGCCACCGGGACAGGTTCAGATACGCAGTATTTT. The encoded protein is CATGTGSDTQYF.

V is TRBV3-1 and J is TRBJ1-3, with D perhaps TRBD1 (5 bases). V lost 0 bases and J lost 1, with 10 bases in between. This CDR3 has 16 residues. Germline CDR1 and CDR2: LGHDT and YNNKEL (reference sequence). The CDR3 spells CASSQDSPGSGNTIYF. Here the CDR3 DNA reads TGTGCCAGCAGCCAAGACTCCCCAGGGTCTGGAAACACCATATATTTT.

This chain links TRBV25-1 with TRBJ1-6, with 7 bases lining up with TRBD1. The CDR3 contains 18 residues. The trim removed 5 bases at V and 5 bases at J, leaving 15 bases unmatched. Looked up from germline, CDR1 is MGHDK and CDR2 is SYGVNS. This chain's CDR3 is CASSSGTDTRAHNSPLHF. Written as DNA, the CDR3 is TGTGCCAGCAGTTCCGGGACAGACACTCGGGCCCATAATTCACCCCTCCACTTT.

This CDR3 is CASSSGQPQETQYF. The CDR3, as DNA: TGTGCCAGCAGCTCCGGACAACCGCAAGAGACCCAGTACTTC. The chain joins TRBV7-2 to TRBJ2-5, with D perhaps TRBD1 (5 bases). This CDR3 comprises 14 residues. V lost 4 bases and J 2 bases, leaving 11 bases between the germline ends. Germline CDR1 is SGHTA and CDR2 is FQGNSA.

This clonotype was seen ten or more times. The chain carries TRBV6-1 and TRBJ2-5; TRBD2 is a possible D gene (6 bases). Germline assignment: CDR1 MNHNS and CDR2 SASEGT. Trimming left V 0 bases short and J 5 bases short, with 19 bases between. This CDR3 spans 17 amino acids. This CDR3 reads CASSEAPDGSSRETQYF. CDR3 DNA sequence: TGTGCCAGCAGTGAAGCGCCGGACGGGAGTTCGCGGGAGACCCAGTACTTC.